This T cell receptor (beta chain) is drawn from a study of post-analysis software for immune sequencing data. The V gene's germline CDR1 is LGHDT and CDR2 YNNKEL (reference sequence). The CDR3 is 13 amino acids. Each TCR beta cDNA library carried unique molecular identifiers. Approximately 0.5 million cDNA molecules were recovered from an input of roughly 0.95 to 10 million T cells. TCRdb reanalysed the PCR reads using MiXCR and keeps one entry per CDR3 protein. Here the sample spans 350,000 to 450,000 distinct CDR3 sequences, 30% to 45% being singletons. Worth noting for this clonotype: The antigen remains unidentified.

Overall study findings and caveats: Controls had significantly higher normalized Chao1 diversity than multiple sclerosis patients. About five TRBV segments occurring more often in patients than controls included TRBV5-6, TRBV5-1 and TRBV20-1.

Material: blood. The chain couples TRBV3-1 to TRBJ2-5; D ambiguous. The closer fit of TRBJ2-4 to the DNA end suggests the J call may be wrong. This TCR was recovered from a girl between 5 and 17 years old with multiple sclerosis. The DNA of the CDR3 is TGTGCCAGCAGCCCAACCGATTGGGACATTCAGTACTTC. Its translation is CASSPTDWDIQYF.